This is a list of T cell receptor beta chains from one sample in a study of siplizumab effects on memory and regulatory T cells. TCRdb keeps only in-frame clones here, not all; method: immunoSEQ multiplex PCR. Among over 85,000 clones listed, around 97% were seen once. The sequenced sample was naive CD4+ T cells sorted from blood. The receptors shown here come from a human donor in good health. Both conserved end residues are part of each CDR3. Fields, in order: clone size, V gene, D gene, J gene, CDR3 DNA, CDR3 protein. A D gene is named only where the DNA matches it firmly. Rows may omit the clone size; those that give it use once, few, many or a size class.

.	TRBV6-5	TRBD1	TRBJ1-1	TGTGCCAGCAGTCGCGGACAGGGTCCCACTGAAGCTTTCTTT	CASSRGQGPTEAFF
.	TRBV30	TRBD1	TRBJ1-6	TGTGCCTGCAACAGGGGAGGTAATTCACCCCTCCACTTT	CACNRGGNSPLHF
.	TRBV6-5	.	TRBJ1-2	TGTGCCAGCAGTTCCAGGGCTAACTATGGCTACACCTTC	CASSSRANYGYTF
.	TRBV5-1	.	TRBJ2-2	TGCGCCAGCAGCTTAACGCCGGGGGAGCTGTTTTTT	CASSLTPGELFF
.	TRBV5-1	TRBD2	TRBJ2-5	TGCGCCAGCAGCTTCGGACTAGCGGGGGGGATCCAAGAGACCCAGTACTTC	CASSFGLAGGIQETQYF
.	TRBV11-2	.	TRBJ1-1	TGTGCCAGCACAGGTGTAGGTGGGAAAGTAGCTTTCTTT	CASTGVGGKVAFF
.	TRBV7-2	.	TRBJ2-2	TGTGCCAGCAGCTTAGATAGTTGGACCGGGGAGCTGTTTTTT	CASSLDSWTGELFF
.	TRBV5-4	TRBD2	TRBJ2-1	TGTGCCAGCCTCGAGGCGGGGGGGCTTCTCAATGAGCAGTTCTTC	CASLEAGGLLNEQFF
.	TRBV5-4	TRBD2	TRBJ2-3	TGTGCCAGCAGCTTGGGGCTAGCGGGGGACTCTAGCACAGATACGCAGTATTTT	CASSLGLAGDSSTDTQYF
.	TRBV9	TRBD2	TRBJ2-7	TGTGCCAGCAGCGTTGGGACTAGCGGTAACGAGCAGTACTTC	CASSVGTSGNEQYF
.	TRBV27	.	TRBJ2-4	TGTGCCAGCAGTCGGATGGATATCGCCAAAAACATTCAGTACTTC	CASSRMDIAKNIQYF
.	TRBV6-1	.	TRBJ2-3	TGTGCCAGCAGTGAAGGGGATAAGAACACAGATACGCAGTATTTT	CASSEGDKNTDTQYF
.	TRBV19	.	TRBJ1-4	TGTGCCAGTACCGGACGCCCGGGAAACGAAAAACTGTTTTTT	CASTGRPGNEKLFF
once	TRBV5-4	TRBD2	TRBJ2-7	TGTGCCAGCAGCTCACCCGGGGGGACGGGCGAGCAGTACTTC	CASSSPGGTGEQYF
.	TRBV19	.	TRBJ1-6	TGTGCCAGTAGTTCCCCGCAGAGCTCCTATAATTCACCCCTCCACTTT	CASSSPQSSYNSPLHF
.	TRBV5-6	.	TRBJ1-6	TGTGCCAGCAGCGGCGCCAGGGGAGGGTCACCCCTCCACTTT	CASSGARGGSPLHF
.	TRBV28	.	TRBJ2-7	TGTGCCAGCAGTTCCCGCCTTGGCCGGGCCTCAGCGAGCTCCTACGAGCAGTACTTC	CASSSRLGRASASSYEQYF
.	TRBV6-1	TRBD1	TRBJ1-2	TGTGCCAGCAGCCGACCGCTCGGGACAGGGGGCTACACCTTC	CASSRPLGTGGYTF
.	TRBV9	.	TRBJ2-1	TGTGCCAGCAGCGTAGGAGGAGCGCCCAGCTCCTACAATGAGCAGTTCTTC	CASSVGGAPSSYNEQFF
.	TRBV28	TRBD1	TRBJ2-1	TGTGCCAGCAGTTCAAAGACAGGGGTGATCTCCTACAATGAGCAGTTCTTC	CASSSKTGVISYNEQFF
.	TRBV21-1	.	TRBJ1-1	TGTGCCAGCAGGTTTCTGGGGCTCGACACTGAAGCTTTCTTT	CASRFLGLDTEAFF
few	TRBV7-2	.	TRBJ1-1	TGTGCCAGCAGCTTAGCGCGCGGGGTGGTGAACACTGAAGCTTTCTTT	CASSLARGVVNTEAFF
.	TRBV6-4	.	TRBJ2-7	TGTGCCAGCAGTGTGGCTTGGGGGGCCTACGAGCAGTACTTC	CASSVAWGAYEQYF
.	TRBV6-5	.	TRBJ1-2	TGTGCCAGCAGTTCACGGGGGGAAGGATGGGAAAGGTGCACCTTC	CASSSRGEGWERCTF
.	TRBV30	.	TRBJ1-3	TGTGCCTGGAGGGAATCTGGAAACACCATATATTTT	CAWRESGNTIYF
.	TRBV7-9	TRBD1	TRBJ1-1	TGTGCCAGCAGCCCGGACAGGGACACTGAAGCTTTCTTT	CASSPDRDTEAFF
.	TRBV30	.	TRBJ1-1	TGTGCCTGGAGTGTCGGTACCCCTGAAGCTTTCTTT	CAWSVGTPEAFF
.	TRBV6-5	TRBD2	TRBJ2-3	TGTGCCAGCAGTTACGGGTTTAGCGGGGGGCATACGCAGTATTTT	CASSYGFSGGHTQYF
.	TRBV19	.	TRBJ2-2	TGTGCCAGTAGCCGGTGGGGCCAATTCGACACCGGGGAGCTGTTTTTT	CASSRWGQFDTGELFF
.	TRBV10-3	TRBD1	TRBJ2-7	TGTGCCATCAGTGGGGGACAGGGGGGGTACGAGCAGTACTTC	CAISGGQGGYEQYF
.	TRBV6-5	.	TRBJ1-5	TGTGCCAGCAGCCGCACCGATAGCAATCAGCCCCAGCATTTT	CASSRTDSNQPQHF
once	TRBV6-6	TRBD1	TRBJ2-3	TGTGCCAGCAGTAGGGGACAGCACACAGATACGCAGTATTTT	CASSRGQHTDTQYF
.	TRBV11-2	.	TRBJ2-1	TGTGCCAGCAGCTTAGGGGTATCGGGAAGCTCCTACAATGAGCAGTTCTTC	CASSLGVSGSSYNEQFF
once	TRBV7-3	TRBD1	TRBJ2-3	TGTGCCAGCAGCCGCCCCGGGACAGGGGTTGGTAGCACAGATACGCAGTATTTT	CASSRPGTGVGSTDTQYF
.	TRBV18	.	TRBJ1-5	TGTGCCAGCTCACCACAGGCGGCAGCGAATCAGCCCCAGCATTTT	CASSPQAAANQPQHF
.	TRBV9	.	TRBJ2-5	TGTGCCAGCAGCGTAGCTACGGGGGCGGGCCAAGAGACCCAGTACTTC	CASSVATGAGQETQYF
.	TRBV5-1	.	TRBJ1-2	TGCGCCAGCAGCCCGGAAGACAGGATCTATGGCTACACCTTC	CASSPEDRIYGYTF
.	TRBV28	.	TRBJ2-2	TGTGCCAGCAGTTTGGGTAGGGTGGGCACCGGGGAGCTGTTTTTT	CASSLGRVGTGELFF
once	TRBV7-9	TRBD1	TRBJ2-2	TGTGCCAGCAGTTTCGACAGGGGCTTCACCGGGGAGCTGTTTTTT	CASSFDRGFTGELFF
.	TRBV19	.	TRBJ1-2	TGTGCCAGTAGTCTAAGGGTTGACTATGGCTACACCTTC	CASSLRVDYGYTF
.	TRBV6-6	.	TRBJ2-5	TGTGCCAGCAGCCCCGGCCCGGAGACCCAGTACTTC	CASSPGPETQYF
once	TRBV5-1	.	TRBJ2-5	TGCGCCAGCGCGCTCGGGGGGACAGCGGAACAAGAGACCCAGTACTTC	CASALGGTAEQETQYF
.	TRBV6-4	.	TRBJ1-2	TGTGCCAGCAGTTTGATAGCGACCTATGGCTACACCTTC	CASSLIATYGYTF
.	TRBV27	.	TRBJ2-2	TGTGCCAGCAGTTTCACTCTGAACACCGGGGAGCTGTTTTTT	CASSFTLNTGELFF
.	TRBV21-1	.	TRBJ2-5	TGTGCCAGCAGCATTTGGGAGACCCAGTACTTC	CASSIWETQYF
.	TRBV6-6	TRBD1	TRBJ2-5	TGTGCCAGCAGTCTGTGGGACAGGGGGGGAGAGACCCAGTACTTC	CASSLWDRGGETQYF
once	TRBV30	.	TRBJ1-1	TGTGCCTGGAGGAGAAGCATGAACACTGAAGCTTTCTTT	CAWRRSMNTEAFF
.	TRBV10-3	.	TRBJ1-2	TGTGCCCCCGGACGGCTGCAGTTCGGCTATGGCTACACCTTC	CAPGRLQFGYGYTF